This entry concerns a single TCR beta chain. This clonotype was detected ten times or more. Its target antigen remains unknown. Base qualities are missing; no much larger clone stands one base away. The sample belongs to a study of T-cell memory formation after mild COVID-19 (dated by TCRdb to the early 2020s). Background on the whole study: Most TCR sequence clusters were specific to one of the two donors. Two young, previously healthy adult volunteers made up the cohort, one male and one female. In two donors, T-cell clones that expanded and contracted after mild COVID-19 were followed by sequencing TCRalpha and TCRbeta repertoires longitudinally. What the research found in general, with its limitations: Some responding clones were detected in pre-infection memory, suggesting pre-existing cross-reactive memory T cells joined the SARS-CoV-2 response. From day 15 to 85, contracting clones showed balanced CD4/CD8 phenotypes, whereas a second wave of clones that expanded from day 15 to 37 leaned towards CD4+. SARS-CoV-2 specificity was not confirmed for the second-wave clones peaking on day 37. Contracting CD4+ clones were found mainly in CM and EM memory subsets, while CD8+ clones were enriched in EMRA. Only two mild cases were covered by the study, and larger cohorts that include severe cases with pre-infection samples were considered necessary.

Instrument used: Illumina NovaSeq 6000. cDNA libraries for TCRalpha and TCRbeta were prepared by 5'RACE using constant-segment primers, with sample barcodes and unique molecular identifiers added. Trizol reagent was used to extract RNA from every sample. Amplification of the libraries took two PCR steps, and the second step added a second sample barcode plus Illumina TruSeq adapters. Sequencing of libraries was performed on an Illumina NovaSeq with 2 x 150 bp paired-end reads. In the original analysis: With migec v1.2.7, reads were demultiplexed and then collapsed into UMI-guided consensus sequences. Using mixcr v2.1.11, UMI consensuses were aligned to TRA and TRB V and J templates and then assembled into clonotypes. Expanded or contracted clonotypes were those called significant by both edgeR and NoisET, with noise models trained on biological replicates. edgeR calls used a false discovery rate-adjusted p below 0.01 and a log2 fold-change threshold of 1. As an exploratory analysis of dynamics, max-normalized trajectories of the 1000 most abundant clonotypes were examined with PCA combined with hierarchical clustering. The CD4 or CD8 phenotype of responding clones was assigned using the separately sequenced CD4+ and CD8+ repertoires. Using fastp trimming at Q25 and MiXCR clonotype assembly, TCRdb reanalyzed the public sequencing data and kept in-frame beta chains. Each CDR3 protein appears once, grouped with its most common genes and DNA. The V and J calls and clone size are TCRdb's, not the authors'. The sample table contains 120,000 or so distinct CDR3 sequences; only one count was recorded for roughly 6.2% of them. Clones ranked in the top ten supply about 2.2% of the sample.

Ficoll-Paque density gradient centrifugation was the method used to isolate PBMCs. The clonotype originates from an adult woman who had mild COVID-19 (a few samples of this study predate the infection). The sample titles of this study are shuffled in the database, so cell type and time point are left out; the donor was told from shared clones. Sequencing was carried out using PBMCs or a T cell subset sorted from them (not recorded which).

The CDR3 reads as follows: CASSPDEGNYGYTF. The DNA is as follows: TGCGCCAGCAGCCCAGATGAGGGTAACTATGGCTACACCTTC. The chain was built from TRBV4-1 and TRBJ1-2, with the D gene not confidently named. The CDR3 runs 14 amino acids, cysteine and phenylalanine included. This entry keeps only the CDR3 DNA: 42 bases, framed from base 1. Sequences MGHRA (CDR1) and YSYEKL (CDR2) are obtained from the germline V gene. Trimming at the junction amounts to 4 bases on V and 1 base on J, and the germline ends lie 10 bases apart.